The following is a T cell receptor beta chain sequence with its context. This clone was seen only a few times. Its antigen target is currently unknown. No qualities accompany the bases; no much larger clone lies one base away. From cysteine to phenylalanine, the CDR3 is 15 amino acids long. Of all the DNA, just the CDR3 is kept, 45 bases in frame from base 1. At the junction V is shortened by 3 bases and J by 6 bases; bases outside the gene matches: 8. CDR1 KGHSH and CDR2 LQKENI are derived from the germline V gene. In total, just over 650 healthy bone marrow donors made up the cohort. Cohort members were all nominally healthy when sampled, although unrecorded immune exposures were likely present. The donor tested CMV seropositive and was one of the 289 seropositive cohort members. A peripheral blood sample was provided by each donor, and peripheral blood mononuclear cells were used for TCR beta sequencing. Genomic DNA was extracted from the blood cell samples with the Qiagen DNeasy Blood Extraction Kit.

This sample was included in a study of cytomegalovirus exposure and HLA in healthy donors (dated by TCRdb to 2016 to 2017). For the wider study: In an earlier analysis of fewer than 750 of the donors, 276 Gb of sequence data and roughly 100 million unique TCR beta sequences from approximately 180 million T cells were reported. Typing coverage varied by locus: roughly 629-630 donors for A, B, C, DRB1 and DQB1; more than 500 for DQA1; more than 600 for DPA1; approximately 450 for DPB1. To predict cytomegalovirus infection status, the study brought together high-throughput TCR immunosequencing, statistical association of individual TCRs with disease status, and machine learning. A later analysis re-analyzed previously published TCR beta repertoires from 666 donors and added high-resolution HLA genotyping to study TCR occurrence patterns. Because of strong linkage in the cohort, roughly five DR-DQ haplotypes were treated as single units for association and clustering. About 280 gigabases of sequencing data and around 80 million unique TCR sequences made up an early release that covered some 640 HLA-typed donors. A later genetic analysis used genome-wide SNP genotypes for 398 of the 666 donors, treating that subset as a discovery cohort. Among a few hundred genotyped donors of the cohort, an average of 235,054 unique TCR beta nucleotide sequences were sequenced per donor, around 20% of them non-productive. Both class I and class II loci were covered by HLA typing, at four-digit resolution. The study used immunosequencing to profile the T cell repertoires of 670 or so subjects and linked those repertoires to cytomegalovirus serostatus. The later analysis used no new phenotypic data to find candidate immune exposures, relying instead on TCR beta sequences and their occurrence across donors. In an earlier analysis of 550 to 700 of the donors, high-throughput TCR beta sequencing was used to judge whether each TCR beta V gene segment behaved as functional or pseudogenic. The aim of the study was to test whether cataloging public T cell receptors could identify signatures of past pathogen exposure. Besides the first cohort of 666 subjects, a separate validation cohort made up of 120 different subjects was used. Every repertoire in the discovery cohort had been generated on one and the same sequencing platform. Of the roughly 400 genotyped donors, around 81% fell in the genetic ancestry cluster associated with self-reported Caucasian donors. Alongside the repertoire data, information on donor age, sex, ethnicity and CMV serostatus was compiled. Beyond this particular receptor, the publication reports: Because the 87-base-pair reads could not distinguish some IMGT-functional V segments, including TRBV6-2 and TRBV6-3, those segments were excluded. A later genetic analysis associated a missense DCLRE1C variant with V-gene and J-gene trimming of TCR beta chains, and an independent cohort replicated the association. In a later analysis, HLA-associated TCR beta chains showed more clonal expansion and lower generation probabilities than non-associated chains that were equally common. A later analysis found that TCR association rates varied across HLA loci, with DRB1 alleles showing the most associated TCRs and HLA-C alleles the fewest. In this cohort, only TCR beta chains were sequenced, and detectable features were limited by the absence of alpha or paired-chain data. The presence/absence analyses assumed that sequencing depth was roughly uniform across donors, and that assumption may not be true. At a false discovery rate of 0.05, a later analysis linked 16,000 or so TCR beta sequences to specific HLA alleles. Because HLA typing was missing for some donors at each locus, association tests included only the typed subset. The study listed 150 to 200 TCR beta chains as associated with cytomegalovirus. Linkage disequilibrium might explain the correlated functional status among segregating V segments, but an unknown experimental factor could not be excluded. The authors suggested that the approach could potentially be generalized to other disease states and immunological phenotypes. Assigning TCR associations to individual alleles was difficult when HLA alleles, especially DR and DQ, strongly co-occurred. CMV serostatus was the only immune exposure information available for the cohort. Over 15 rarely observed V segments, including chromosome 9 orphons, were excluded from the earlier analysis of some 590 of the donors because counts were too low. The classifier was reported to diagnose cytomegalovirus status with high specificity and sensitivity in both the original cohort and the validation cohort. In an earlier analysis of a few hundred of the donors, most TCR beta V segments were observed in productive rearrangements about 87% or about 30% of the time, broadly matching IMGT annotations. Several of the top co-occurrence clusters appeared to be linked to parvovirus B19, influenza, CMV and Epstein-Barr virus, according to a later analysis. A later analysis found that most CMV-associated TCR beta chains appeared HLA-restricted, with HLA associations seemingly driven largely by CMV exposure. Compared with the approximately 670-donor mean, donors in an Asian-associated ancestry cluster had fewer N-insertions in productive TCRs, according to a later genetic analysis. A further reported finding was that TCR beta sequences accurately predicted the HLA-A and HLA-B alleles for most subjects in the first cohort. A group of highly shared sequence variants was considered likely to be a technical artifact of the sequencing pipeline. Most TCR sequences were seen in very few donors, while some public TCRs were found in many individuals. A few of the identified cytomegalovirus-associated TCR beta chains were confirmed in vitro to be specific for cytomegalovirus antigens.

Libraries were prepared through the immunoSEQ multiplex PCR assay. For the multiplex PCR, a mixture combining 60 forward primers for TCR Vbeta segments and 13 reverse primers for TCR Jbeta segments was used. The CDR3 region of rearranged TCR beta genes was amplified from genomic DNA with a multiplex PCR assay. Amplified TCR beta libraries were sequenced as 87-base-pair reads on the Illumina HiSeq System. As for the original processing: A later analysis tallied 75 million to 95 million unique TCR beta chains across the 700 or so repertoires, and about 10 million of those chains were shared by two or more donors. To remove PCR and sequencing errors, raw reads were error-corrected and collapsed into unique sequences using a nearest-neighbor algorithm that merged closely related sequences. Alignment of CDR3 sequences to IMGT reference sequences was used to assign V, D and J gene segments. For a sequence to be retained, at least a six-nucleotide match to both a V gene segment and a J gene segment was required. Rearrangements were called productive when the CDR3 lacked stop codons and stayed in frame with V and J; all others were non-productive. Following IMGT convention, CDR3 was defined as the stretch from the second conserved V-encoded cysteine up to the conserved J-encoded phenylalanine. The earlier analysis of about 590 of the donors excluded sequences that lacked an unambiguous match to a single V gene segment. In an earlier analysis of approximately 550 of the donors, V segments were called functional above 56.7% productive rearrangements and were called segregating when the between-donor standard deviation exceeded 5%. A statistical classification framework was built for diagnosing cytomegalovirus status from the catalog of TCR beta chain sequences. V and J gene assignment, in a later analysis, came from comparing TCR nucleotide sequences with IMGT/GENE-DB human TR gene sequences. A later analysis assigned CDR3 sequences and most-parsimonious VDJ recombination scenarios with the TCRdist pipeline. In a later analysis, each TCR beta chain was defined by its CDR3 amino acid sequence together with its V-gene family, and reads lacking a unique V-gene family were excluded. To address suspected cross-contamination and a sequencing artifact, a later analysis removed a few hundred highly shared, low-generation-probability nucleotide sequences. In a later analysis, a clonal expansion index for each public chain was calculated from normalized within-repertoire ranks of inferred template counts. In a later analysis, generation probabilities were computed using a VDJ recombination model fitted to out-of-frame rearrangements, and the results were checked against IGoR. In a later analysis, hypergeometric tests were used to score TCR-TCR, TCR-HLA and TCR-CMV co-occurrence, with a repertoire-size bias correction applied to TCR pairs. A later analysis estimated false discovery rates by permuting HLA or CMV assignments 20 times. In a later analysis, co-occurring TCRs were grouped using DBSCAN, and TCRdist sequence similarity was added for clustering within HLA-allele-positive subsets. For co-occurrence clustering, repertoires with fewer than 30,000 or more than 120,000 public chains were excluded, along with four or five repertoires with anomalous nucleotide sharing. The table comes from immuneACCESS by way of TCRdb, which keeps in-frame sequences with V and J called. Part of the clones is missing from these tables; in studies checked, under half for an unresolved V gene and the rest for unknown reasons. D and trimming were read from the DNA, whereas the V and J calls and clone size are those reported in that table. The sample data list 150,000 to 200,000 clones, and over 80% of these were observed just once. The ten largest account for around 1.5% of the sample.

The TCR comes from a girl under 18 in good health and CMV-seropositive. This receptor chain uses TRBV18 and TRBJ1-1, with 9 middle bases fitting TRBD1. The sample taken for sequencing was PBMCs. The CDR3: CASSPNGQGYSEAFF. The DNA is TGTGCCAGCTCACCGAATGGACAGGGGTACTCTGAAGCTTTCTTT.